The 16 T cell receptor beta chains listed next were all sequenced from one sample in a study of post-analysis software for immune sequencing data. Built from TCR beta cDNA, the libraries had unique molecular identifiers in them. TCRdb re-called the PCR reads with MiXCR, one entry per CDR3 protein. The repertoire has 350,000 to 500,000 distinct CDR3 sequences, roughly 38% of them found once; the top ten carry around 8%. Study-level findings and limits: Elevated frequency relative to controls characterized several TRBV segments in patients, TRBV5-6, TRBV5-1 and TRBV20-1 among them.

Their antigens remain unidentified. The material sequenced was blood. The source of these receptors is a girl under 10 years old with multiple sclerosis.

In this sample, this clonotype turned up a few times. V and J are TRBV20-1 and TRBJ2-1; 9 positions match TRBD2. The ends lost 3 bases at V and 2 bases at J; junction bases unmatched: 2. The CDR3 extends over 14 amino acids. CDR1 and CDR2 (germline): DFQATT, SNEGSKA (reference sequence). CDR3: CSARSGGPYNEQFF. The CDR3, as DNA: TGCAGTGCTAGGAGCGGGGGGCCCTACAATGAGCAGTTCTTC.

The sample holds a few counts of this clonotype. The V and J genes are TRBV29-1 and TRBJ1-2; TRBD1 aligns across 7 bases. The CDR3 is made up of 14 amino acids. Germline V gene data show CDR1 as SQVTM and CDR2 as ANQGSEA. Losses at the gene ends were 4 bases for V and 4 bases for J; bases not matched to a gene: 9. The CDR3 DNA reads as TGCAGCGTTGCCCGGGACAGCAACTCCTATGGCTACACCTTC. Its protein product is CSVARDSNSYGYTF.

This clonotype was found a few times. The chain recombines TRBV12-3 or TRBV12-4 with TRBJ1-1; D gene uncertain. Trimming took 7 bases from V and 11 from J, leaving 17 bases between them. The CDR3 spans 12 residues. The CDR3 loop reads CASNPTRHRAFF. CDR3 sequence (DNA): TGTGCCAGCAACCCCACTCGGCACCGGGCTTTCTTT.

Notes on this clonotype: Its ends do not fully match the called genes, so a read error is possible. The chain joins TRBV7-6 to TRBJ2-6; 7 bases are a match to TRBD1. The CDR3 has 19 residues. Germline V gene lookup returns CDR1 SGHVS and CDR2 FNYEAQ. This CDR3 is CASSSGRDSVYSGANVRTF. The DNA for the CDR3 is TGTGCCAGCAGCTCCGGTCGGGACAGCGTCTACTCTGGGGCCAACGTCCGGACTTTC.

The chain recombines TRBV28 with TRBJ1-6; D is uncertain. The CDR3 has 14 residues. V was pared by 4 bases and J by 9 bases, with 13 bases between. Germline V CDR1 and CDR2: MDHEN, SYDVKM. In DNA form, the CDR3 reads TGTGCCAGCAGTTCCTTTCTCCGGGGTTCACCCCTCCACTTT. It codes for CASSSFLRGSPLHF.

The table lists this clonotype with a few counts. J is TRBJ1-4 and V is TRBV11-2; TRBD1 aligns across 7 bases. V shed 4 bases and J 6 bases; nucleotides not matched to a gene: 17. The germline V gene encodes CDR1 SGHAT and CDR2 FQNNGV. The CDR3 contains 18 residues. The CDR3 sequence: CASSSLRTGANRDEKLFF. The CDR3 DNA is TGTGCCAGCAGCTCCCTCCGGACAGGCGCTAACAGGGATGAAAAACTGTTTTTT.

This chain uses TRBV28 with TRBJ1-1; D call uncertain. The CDR3 loop spans 12 amino acids. V shed 0 bases and J shed 10 bases, with 9 bases lying between them. The germline V gene has CDR1 MDHEN and CDR2 SYDVKM. CDR3 region: CASSLWEETAFF. CDR3 in DNA: TGTGCCAGCAGTTTATGGGAGGAGACAGCTTTCTTT.

The chain couples TRBV7-3 to TRBJ1-1; D uncertain. With 5 bases removed from V and 5 bases from J, the gap between germline ends came to 18 bases. CDR1 and CDR2 (germline): SGHTA, FQGTGA. The CDR3 has 15 residues. For the CDR3, the DNA is TGTGCCAGCAGCCTCCGGTGGGGTAGCCCAACTGAAGCTTTCTTT. Amino acid sequence: CASSLRWGSPTEAFF.

The chain employs TRBV2 and TRBJ1-1; perhaps TRBD1 as D (5 bases). V lost 3 bases and J lost 10, with 18 bases in between. The germline CDR1 and CDR2 sequences are SNHLY and FYNNEI. There are 14 residues in the CDR3. As DNA, the CDR3 is TGTGCCAGCAGTGATAGGGGCGGAACGGTCGCAGCTTTCTTT. This codes for CASSDRGGTVAAFF.

This clonotype was found a few times. J is TRBJ1-5 and V is TRBV24-1; no reliable D call. Germline V gene data show CDR1 as KGHDR and CDR2 as SFDVKD. The germline V and J ends were trimmed by 4 bases and 4 bases, with 4 bases remaining between them. CDR3 size: 12 residues. The CDR3 spells CATSEPNQPQHF. As DNA, the CDR3 is TGTGCCACCAGTGAGCCGAATCAGCCCCAGCATTTT.

CDR3 region: CASSLAWEDGYTF. The CDR3 DNA follows: TGTGCCAGCAGTTTAGCATGGGAGGATGGCTACACCTTC. The chain couples TRBV12-3 or TRBV12-4 to TRBJ1-2; the D is unclear. CDR3 size: 13 residues. Trimming took off 0 bases at V and 6 bases at J, with 8 bases between the two ends.

In its sample, this clonotype was seen once. The chain joins TRBV4-1 to TRBJ2-7, with D unclear. V lost 4 bases to trimming and J lost 3 bases, with 13 bases between them. This CDR3 region has 14 residues. Per germline, CDR1 MGHRA and CDR2 YSYEKL. CDR3 amino acids: CASSPSRNYYEQYF. The CDR3 coding sequence is TGCGCCAGCAGCCCATCCCGCAACTACTACGAGCAGTACTTC.

This clonotype occurred a few times. The J gene is TRBJ2-7, the V gene TRBV5-6; 9 bases line up with TRBD1. V lost 1 base, J lost 5 bases, and 7 bases stayed unmatched. Germline V gene lookup returns CDR1 SGHDT and CDR2 YYEEEE. This CDR3 is 15 amino acids long. The CDR3 is CASSLSGQGDHEQYF. CDR3 nucleotide sequence: TGTGCCAGCAGCTTGTCGGGACAGGGAGACCACGAGCAGTACTTC.

This clonotype was seen more than once but under ten times. This chain links TRBV7-2 with TRBJ2-7; D gene unclear. The CDR3 extends over 12 amino acids. Trimming shortened V by 2 bases and J by 2 bases, and 4 bases separated the two germline ends. Germline values: CDR1 SGHTA, CDR2 FQGNSA. CDR3 in amino acids: CASSLLPYEQYF. The CDR3 DNA sequence: TGTGCCAGCAGCTTATTACCCTACGAGCAGTACTTC.

The chain carries TRBV7-8 and TRBJ2-1; TRBD1 is a possible D gene (6 bases). The CDR3 consists of 14 residues. The V end was cut by 5 bases, the J end by 4 bases, with 12 bases between. Germline CDR1 SGHVS, CDR2 FQNEAQ. CDR3 DNA sequence: TGTGCCAGCAGCCCCGGACAGTTTTACAATGAGCAGTTCTTC. This gives the protein CASSPGQFYNEQFF.

The gene calls are TRBV13 and TRBJ2-1, with D perhaps matching TRBD2 (6 bases). V lost 5 bases, J lost 2 bases, and 13 bases lay in between. Germline V gene data show CDR1 as PRHDT and CDR2 as FYEKMQ (reference sequence). CDR3 length: 15 amino acids. CDR3 sequence: CASSQGGPAYNEQFF. The CDR3 bases are TGTGCCAGCAGCCAGGGAGGTCCGGCCTACAATGAGCAGTTCTTC. The whole variable domain, remainder taken from reference TRBV13 and TRBJ2-1, is AAGVIQSPRHLIKEKRETATLKCYPIPRHDTVYWYQQGPGQDPQFLISFYEKMQSDKGSIPDRFSAQQFSDYHSELNMSSLELGDSALYFCASSQGGPAYNEQFFGPGTRLTVL.